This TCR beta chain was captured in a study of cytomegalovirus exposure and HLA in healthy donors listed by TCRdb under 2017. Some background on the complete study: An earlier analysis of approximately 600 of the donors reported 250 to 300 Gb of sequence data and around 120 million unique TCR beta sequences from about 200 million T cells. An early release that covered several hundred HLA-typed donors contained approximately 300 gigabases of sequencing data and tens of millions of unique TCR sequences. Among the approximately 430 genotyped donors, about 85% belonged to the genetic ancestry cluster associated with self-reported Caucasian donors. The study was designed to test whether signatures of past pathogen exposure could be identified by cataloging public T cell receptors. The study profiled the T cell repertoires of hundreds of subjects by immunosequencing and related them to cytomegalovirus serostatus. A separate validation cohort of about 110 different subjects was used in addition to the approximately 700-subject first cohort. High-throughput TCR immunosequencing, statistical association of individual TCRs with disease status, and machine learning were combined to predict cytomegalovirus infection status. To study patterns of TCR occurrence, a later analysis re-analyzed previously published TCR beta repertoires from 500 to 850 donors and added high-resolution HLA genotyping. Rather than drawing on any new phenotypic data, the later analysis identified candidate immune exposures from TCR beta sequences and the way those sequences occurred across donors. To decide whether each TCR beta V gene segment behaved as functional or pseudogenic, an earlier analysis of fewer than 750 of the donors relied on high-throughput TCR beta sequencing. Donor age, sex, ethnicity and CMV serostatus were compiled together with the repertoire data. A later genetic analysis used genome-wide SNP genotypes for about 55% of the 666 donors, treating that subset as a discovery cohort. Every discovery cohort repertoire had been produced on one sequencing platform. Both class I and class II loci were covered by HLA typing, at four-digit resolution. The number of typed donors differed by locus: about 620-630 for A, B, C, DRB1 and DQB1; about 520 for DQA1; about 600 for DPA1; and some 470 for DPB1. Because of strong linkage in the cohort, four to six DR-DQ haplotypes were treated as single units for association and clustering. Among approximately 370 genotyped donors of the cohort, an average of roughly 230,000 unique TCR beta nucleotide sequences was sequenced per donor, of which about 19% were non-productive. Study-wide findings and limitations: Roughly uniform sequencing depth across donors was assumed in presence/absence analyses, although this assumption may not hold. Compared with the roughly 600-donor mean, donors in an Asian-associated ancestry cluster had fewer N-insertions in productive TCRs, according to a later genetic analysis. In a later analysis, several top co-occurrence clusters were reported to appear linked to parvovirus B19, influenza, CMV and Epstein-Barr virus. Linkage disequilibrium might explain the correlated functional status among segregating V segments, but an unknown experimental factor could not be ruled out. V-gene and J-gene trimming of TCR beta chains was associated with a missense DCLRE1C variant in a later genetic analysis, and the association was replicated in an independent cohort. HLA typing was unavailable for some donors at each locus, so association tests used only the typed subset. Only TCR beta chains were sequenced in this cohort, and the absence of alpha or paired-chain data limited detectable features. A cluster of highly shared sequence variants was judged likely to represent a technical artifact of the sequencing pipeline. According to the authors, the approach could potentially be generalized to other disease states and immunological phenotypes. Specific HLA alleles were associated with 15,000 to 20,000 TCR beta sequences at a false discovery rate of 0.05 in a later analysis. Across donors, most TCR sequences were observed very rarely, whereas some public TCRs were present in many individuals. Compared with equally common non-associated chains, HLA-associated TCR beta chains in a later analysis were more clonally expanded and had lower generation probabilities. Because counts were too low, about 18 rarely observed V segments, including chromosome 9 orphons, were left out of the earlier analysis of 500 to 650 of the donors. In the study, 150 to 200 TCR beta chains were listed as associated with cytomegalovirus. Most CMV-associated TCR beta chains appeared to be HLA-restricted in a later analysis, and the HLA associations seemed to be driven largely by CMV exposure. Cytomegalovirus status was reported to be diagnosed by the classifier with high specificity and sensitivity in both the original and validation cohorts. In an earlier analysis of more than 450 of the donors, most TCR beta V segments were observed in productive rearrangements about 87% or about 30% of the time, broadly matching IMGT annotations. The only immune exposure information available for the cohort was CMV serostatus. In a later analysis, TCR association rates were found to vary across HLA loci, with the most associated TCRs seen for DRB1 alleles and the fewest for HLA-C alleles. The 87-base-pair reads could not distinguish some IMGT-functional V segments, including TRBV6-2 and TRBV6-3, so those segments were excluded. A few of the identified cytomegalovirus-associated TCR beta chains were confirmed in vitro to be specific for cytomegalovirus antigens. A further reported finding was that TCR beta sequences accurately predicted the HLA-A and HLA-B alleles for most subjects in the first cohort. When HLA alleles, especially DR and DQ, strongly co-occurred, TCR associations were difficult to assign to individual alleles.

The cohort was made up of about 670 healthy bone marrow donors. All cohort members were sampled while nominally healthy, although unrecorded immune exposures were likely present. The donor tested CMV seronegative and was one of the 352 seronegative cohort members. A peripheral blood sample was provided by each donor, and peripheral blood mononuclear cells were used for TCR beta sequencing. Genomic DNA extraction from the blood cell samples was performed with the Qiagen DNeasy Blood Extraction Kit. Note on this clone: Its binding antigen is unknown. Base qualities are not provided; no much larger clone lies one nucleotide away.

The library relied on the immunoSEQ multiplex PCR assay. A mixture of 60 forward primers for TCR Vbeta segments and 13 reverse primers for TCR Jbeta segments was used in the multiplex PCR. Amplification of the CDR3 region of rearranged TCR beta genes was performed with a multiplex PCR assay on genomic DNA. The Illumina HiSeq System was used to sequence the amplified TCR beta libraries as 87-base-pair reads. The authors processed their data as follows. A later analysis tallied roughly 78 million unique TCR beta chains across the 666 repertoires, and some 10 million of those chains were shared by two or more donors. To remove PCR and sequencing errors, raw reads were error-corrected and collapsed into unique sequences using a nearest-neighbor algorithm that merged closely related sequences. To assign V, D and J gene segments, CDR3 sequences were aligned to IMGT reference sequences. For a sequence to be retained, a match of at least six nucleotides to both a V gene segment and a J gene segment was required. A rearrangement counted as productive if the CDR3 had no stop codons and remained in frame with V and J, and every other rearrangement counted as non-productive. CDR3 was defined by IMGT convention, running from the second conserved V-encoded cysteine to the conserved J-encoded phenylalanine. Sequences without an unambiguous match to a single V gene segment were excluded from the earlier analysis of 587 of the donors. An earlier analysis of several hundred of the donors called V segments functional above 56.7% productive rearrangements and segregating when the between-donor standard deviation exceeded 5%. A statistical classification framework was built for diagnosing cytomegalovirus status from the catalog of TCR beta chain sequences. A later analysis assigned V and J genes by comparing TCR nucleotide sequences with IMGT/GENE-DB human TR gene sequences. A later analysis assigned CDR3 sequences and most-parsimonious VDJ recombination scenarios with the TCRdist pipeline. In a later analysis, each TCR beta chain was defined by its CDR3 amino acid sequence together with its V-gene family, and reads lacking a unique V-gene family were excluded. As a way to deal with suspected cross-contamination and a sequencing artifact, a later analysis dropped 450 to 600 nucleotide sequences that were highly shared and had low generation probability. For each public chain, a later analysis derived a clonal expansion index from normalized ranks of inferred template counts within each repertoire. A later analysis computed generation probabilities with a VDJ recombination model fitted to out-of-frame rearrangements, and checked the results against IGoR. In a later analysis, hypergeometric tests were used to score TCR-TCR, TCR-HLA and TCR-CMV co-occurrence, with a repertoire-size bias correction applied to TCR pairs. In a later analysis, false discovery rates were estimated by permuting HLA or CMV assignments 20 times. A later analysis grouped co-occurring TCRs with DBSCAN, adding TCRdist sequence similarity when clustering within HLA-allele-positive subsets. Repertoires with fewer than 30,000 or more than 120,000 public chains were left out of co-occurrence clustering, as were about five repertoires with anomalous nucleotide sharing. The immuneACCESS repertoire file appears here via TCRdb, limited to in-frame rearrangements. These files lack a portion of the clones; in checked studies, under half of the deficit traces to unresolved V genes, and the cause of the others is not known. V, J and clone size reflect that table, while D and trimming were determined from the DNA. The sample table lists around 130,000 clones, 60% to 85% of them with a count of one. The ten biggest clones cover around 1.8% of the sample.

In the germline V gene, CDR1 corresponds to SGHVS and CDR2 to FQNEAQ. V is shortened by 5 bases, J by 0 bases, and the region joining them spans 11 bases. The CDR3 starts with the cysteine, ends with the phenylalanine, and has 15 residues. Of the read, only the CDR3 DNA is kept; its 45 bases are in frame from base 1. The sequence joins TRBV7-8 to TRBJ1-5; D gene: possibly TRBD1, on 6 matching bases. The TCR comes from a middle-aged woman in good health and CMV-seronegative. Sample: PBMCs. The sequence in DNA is TGTGCCAGCAGCCCCGGACAGTTTAGCAATCAGCCCCAGCATTTT. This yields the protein CASSPGQFSNQPQHF.